These 14 T cell receptor beta chains originate from one sample sequenced in a study of blood T cells in healthy people across ages. A J-beta primer mix and a sample-barcoded 5' primer were used in a second PCR of about 7 to 12 cycles. TCRdb fed the 5' RACE reads into MiXCR, producing one record per CDR3 protein. There are more than 700,000 distinct CDR3 sequences in the sample; 40% to 65% occur only once, and under 50% lies in the top ten. The sample comprised blood. The receptor source for this set is a man older than 75 in good health.

There are a few counts of this clonotype. The chain links TRBV6-6 to TRBJ2-7, with 10 nucleotides matching TRBD1. Trimming cost V 7 bases and J 6 bases; bases outside gene matches: 6. The length of the CDR3 is 13 residues. Germline V gene data show CDR1 as MNHNY and CDR2 as SVGAGI (reference sequence). The DNA of the CDR3 is TGTGCCAGCAATCGGGACAGGGGTGGCGAGCAGTACTTC. Translated: CASNRDRGGEQYF.

This clonotype occurred once. The chain joins TRBV18 to TRBJ2-7, with 9 bases matching TRBD1. The J call may be wrong; the DNA end is better matched by TRBJ2-5. Germline assignment: CDR1 KGHSH and CDR2 LQKENI. The CDR3 runs to 15 residues. CDR3 sequence reads: CASSPAVGQGETQYF. CDR3 coding DNA: TGTGCCAGCTCACCGGCAGTGGGACAGGGAGAGACCCAGTACTTC.

The rearrangement links TRBV20-1 to TRBJ2-1; TRBD2 matches 8 bases. Trimming took 7 bases from V and 1 from J; bases not matched to a gene: 3. The CDR3 totals 13 residues. The germline V gene encodes CDR1 DFQATT and CDR2 SNEGSKA (reference sequence). This CDR3 is CSEAGASYNEQFF. For the CDR3, the DNA is TGCAGTGAAGCGGGAGCGTCCTACAATGAGCAGTTCTTC.

The chain uses TRBV29-1 and TRBJ1-5; 7 positions agree with TRBD1. The ends lost 4 bases at V and 4 bases at J; junction bases unmatched: 4. Germline V CDR1 and CDR2: SQVTM, ANQGSEA. The CDR3 has 13 amino acids. In DNA, the CDR3 is TGCAGCGTTGTGGAGGGGGCAAATCAGCCCCAGCATTTT. This translates into CSVVEGANQPQHF.

This rearrangement joins TRBV3-1 to TRBJ2-1, with 13 bases lining up with TRBD2. V was clipped by 3 bases and J by 6 bases; unmatched bases: 5. This CDR3 is built from 16 residues. CDR1 is LGHDT, CDR2 YNNKEL, per germline (reference sequence). For the CDR3, the DNA is TGTGCCAGCAGCCATGCGGGACTAGCGGGATTCAATGAGCAGTTCTTC. Encoded protein: CASSHAGLAGFNEQFF.

At least ten counts were recorded for this clonotype. The rearrangement links TRBV24-1 to TRBJ2-2, with TRBD1 matching over 8 bases. The CDR3 consists of 15 residues. V gave up 7 bases and J gave up 4 bases; unmatched junction bases: 7. Germline V gene data show CDR1 as KGHDR and CDR2 as SFDVKD. The CDR3 reads CATSRQGSGTGELFF. CDR3 nucleotide sequence: TGTGCCACCAGCCGACAGGGGTCGGGCACCGGGGAGCTGTTTTTT.

A note on this clonotype: The junction differs from germline at one of its ends, possibly a read error. This chain joins TRBV13 and TRBJ2-7; TRBD1 or TRBD2 may be the D gene (5 bases each). In germline, CDR1 is PRHDT, CDR2 FYEKMQ (reference sequence). CDR3 length equals 13 residues. The CDR3 region is CASSVGEWNEQYF. The CDR3 nucleotides are TGTGCCAGCAGCGTAGGGGAGTGGAATGAGCAGTACTTC.

This clonotype showed up just a few times. The chain combines TRBV20-1 with TRBJ2-1; 11 bases agree with TRBD2. With V trimmed by 6 bases and J by 5 bases, 9 bases remained unmatched. The CDR3 is 15 residues long. From germline, CDR1 is DFQATT and CDR2 SNEGSKA (reference sequence). The CDR3 reads CSAPGLAEGHNEQFF. CDR3 coding DNA: TGCAGTGCACCGGGACTAGCGGAGGGACACAATGAGCAGTTCTTC.

This clonotype occurred a few times. V and J are TRBV16 and TRBJ1-2, with D maybe TRBD1 (6 bases). CDR3 size: 15 residues. V lost 0 bases to trimming and J lost 7 bases, with 15 bases between them. Germline CDR1 and CDR2: KGHSY and FQNENV. The DNA of the CDR3 is TGTGCCAGCAGCCAATCGGATACAGGGCGCGGTGGCTACACCTTC. Translating it yields CASSQSDTGRGGYTF.

In its sample, this clonotype was seen a few times. The chain combines TRBV6-2 or TRBV6-3 with TRBJ2-7, with TRBD1 identical over 10 bases. Germline V CDR1 and CDR2: MNHEY, SVGEGT. The CDR3 runs to 13 residues. The J segment lost 3 bases and the V segment lost 4 bases, leaving 0 bases of the junction unmatched. As DNA, the CDR3 is TGTGCCAGCAGTTGGACAGGGGGCTACGAGCAGTACTTC. Translating gives CASSWTGGYEQYF.

V and J are TRBV12-3 or TRBV12-4 and TRBJ1-2, with D possibly TRBD1 on 5 matching bases. Trimming pared 2 bases from V and 5 bases from J, leaving 6 bases between. This CDR3 has 12 amino acids. The CDR3 protein is CASSLQGYGYTF. CDR3 bases: TGTGCCAGCAGTTTACAGGGTTATGGCTACACCTTC.

Note on this clonotype: A read error may account for a junction end that differs from germline. The chain uses TRBV3-1 and TRBJ2-3; no firm D call. The germline V gene encodes CDR1 LGHDT and CDR2 YNNKEL (reference sequence). This CDR3 region has 13 residues. The DNA of the CDR3 is TGTGCCAGCCGCCAGGCTAGCACAGATACGCAGTATTTT. This sequence encodes CASRQASTDTQYF.

This clonotype was seen only a few times. The V call is TRBV6-5, the J call TRBJ2-3; TRBD1 matches at 9 bases. Germline values: CDR1 MNHEY, CDR2 SVGAGI. The CDR3 is 16 residues long. Trimming cost V 0 bases and J 1 base; bases outside gene matches: 2. The chain's CDR3 is CASSYSWTGGTDTQYF. The CDR3 region has the DNA TGTGCCAGCAGTTACTCCTGGACAGGGGGCACAGATACGCAGTATTTT.

The V gene is TRBV7-9, the J gene TRBJ2-7; TRBD1 might be the D (5 bases). Trimming left V 1 base short and J 4 bases short, with 14 bases between. There are 15 residues in the CDR3. From germline, CDR1 is SEHNR and CDR2 FQNEAQ (reference sequence). The CDR3: CASSLGPGKGYEQYF. Written as DNA, the CDR3 is TGTGCCAGCAGCTTAGGCCCAGGGAAGGGGTACGAGCAGTACTTC.